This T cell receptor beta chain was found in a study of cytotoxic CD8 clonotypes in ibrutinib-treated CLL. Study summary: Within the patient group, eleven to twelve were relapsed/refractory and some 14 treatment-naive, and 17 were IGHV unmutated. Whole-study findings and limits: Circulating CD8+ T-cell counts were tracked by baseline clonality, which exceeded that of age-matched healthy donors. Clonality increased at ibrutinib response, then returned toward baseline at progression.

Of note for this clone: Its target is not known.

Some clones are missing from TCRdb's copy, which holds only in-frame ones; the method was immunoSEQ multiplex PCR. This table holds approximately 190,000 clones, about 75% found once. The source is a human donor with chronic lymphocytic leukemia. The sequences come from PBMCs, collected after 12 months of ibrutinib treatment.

The CDR3 spells CASSQGLAGTGELFF. The CDR3 nucleotides read TGTGCCAGCAGTCAGGGACTAGCGGGGACCGGGGAGCTGTTTTTT. The V gene is TRBV6-5, the J gene TRBJ2-2; 13 bases line up with TRBD2. The ends lost 5 bases at V and 5 bases at J; junction bases unmatched: 2. This CDR3 is built from 15 residues. Germline V gives CDR1 MNHEY, CDR2 SVGAGI.